This T cell receptor delta chain was sequenced for a study of γδ T cells in repeated Plasmodium falciparum infection. Study-wide background: Donors were malaria-exposed Malian children or age- and gender-matched Australian children.

This clone was seen at least ten times. Gammadelta T cells were flow-sorted from PBMC into Vgamma9/Vdelta2+ and Vdelta2-negative populations for bulk analysis. TCRdb reprocessed the multiplex PCR reads using CATT. The sample lists tens of thousands of delta-chain clones; about 1.6% were seen once. The CDR3 runs 24 residues. Germline V gives CDR1 TSWWSYY, CDR2 QGS. After removal of 1 base from V and 2 bases from J, the junction contained 25 bases not matched to a gene. V and J are TRDV1 and TRDJ1, with TRDD3 matching over 13 bases. The sequenced sample was gamma-delta T cells from blood. The TCR originated in a pool of human donors (malaria-infected and uninfected, not separated). The CDR3 DNA reads as TGTGCTCTTGGGGAACCGGCCTTCCTACCAATAGACTGGGGGATACGCGTGGAAACCGATAAACTCATCTTT. Translated, it gives CALGEPAFLPIDWGIRVETDKLIF.